Listed here are 30 T cell receptor beta chains from one sample, sequenced in a study of radiotherapy plus CTLA-4 blockade in lung cancer. Assay used: immunoSEQ multiplex PCR; TCRdb lists only in-frame clones, some missing. The sample carries 89,000 or so clones, 75% to 90% recorded once. The sequences come from peripheral blood, collected from a patient treated with radiotherapy plus ipilimumab. The receptors derive from a human donor with non-small cell lung cancer who had a partial response to radiotherapy plus ipilimumab.

This clone has just a few counts. V gene TRBV28 combines with J gene TRBJ1-5; the D is unclear. The ends were cut back, 4 bases at V and 8 bases at J, with 9 bases in the middle. CDR1 MDHEN and CDR2 SYDVKM come from the germline V gene. This CDR3 has 12 amino acids. The DNA for the CDR3 is TGTGCCAGCAGTTCGGGAAAGGAGCCCCAGCATTTT. This translates into CASSSGKEPQHF.

The table lists this clone with many counts. The chain couples TRBV4-1 to TRBJ1-3, with 7 bases matching TRBD1. Germline CDR1 is MGHRA and CDR2 is YSYEKL. Unmatched junction bases numbered 10, after V lost 3 bases and J lost 2 bases. This CDR3 is built from 17 residues. Written as DNA, the CDR3 is TGCGCCAGCAGCCAGACAGGGTGGCGGAGTACTGGAAACACCATATATTTT. Its protein is CASSQTGWRSTGNTIYF.

Only one count was recorded for this clone. The gene calls are TRBV19 and TRBJ2-7; TRBD2 aligns across 12 bases. The CDR3 extends over 19 amino acids. V was pared by 7 bases and J by 0 bases, with 16 bases of the junction left unmatched. The germline V gene encodes CDR1 LNHDA and CDR2 SQIVND (reference sequence). CDR3 loop: CASTPSGLAGGKFSYEQYF. CDR3 coding DNA: TGTGCCAGTACACCATCCGGGCTAGCGGGAGGGAAGTTCTCCTACGAGCAGTACTTC.

This chain connects TRBV7-8 to TRBJ2-5; TRBD1 is a possible D gene (7 bases). This CDR3 has 15 residues. Germline CDR1 reads SGHVS; CDR2 reads FQNEAQ. V was shortened by 1 base and J by 5 bases, with 14 bases between the two germline ends. The CDR3 nucleotides read TGTGCCAGCAGCTTAGGGCGGGACAGCGGGGAGACCCAGTACTTC. Its protein product is CASSLGRDSGETQYF.

The chain recombines TRBV5-1 with TRBJ1-4; 9 bases align to TRBD1. The V gene end was trimmed by 4 bases and the J gene end by 6 bases; junction bases not matched to a gene: 7. The germline V gene encodes CDR1 SGHRS and CDR2 YFSETQ. The CDR3 extends over 15 amino acids. CDR3 in amino acids: CASSMGDREDEKLFF. The CDR3 bases are TGCGCCAGCAGCATGGGGGACAGGGAAGATGAAAAACTGTTTTTT.

This clone was counted between two and nine times. The chain employs TRBV7-2 and TRBJ1-4, with D unclear. This CDR3 comprises 13 residues. Germline V lookup: CDR1 SGHTA, CDR2 FQGNSA. Between the trimmed V and J ends, which lost 1 base and 7 bases, there was a span of 7 bases. DNA for the CDR3: TGTGCCAGCAGCTTAGGGGCGGGTGAAAAACTGTTTTTT. Its translation is CASSLGAGEKLFF. The variable domain in full, completed from reference TRBV7-2 and TRBJ1-4, reads GAGVSQSPSNKVTEKGKDVELRCDPISGHTALYWYRQSLGQGLEFLIYFQGNSAPDKSGLPSDRFSAERTGGSVSTLTIQRTQQEDSAVYLCASSLGAGEKLFFGSGTQLSVL.

The CDR3 coding sequence is TGTGCCAGCAGTGCGCAGGGTGACGACGAGCAGTACTTC. Amino acid sequence: CASSAQGDDEQYF. The chain is built from TRBV6-1 and TRBJ2-7; possible D gene TRBD1, 5 bases. This CDR3 contains 13 residues. Trimming took 4 bases from V and 5 from J, leaving 12 bases between them. Germline assignment: CDR1 MNHNS and CDR2 SASEGT.

The chain has TRBV21-1 and TRBJ2-7; the table's D call, TRBD2, has no DNA check behind it. TRBV21-1 is a pseudogene segment. The CDR3 loop spans 19 amino acids. In DNA, the CDR3 is TGTGCCAGCAGCAAAGAGGCTCCTAAGGTAGCGGTTCCCTCCTGCGAGCAGTACTTC. It encodes CASSKEAPKVAVPSCEQYF.

This chain links TRBV25-1 with TRBJ2-4; 15 bases fit TRBD2. The trim removed 10 bases at V and 0 bases at J, leaving 10 bases unmatched. This CDR3 is built from 18 residues. From germline, CDR1 is MGHDK and CDR2 SYGVNS. The CDR3: CATTPGLAGGLAKNIQYF. Here the CDR3 DNA reads TGTGCCACCACGCCGGGACTAGCGGGAGGTTTAGCCAAAAACATTCAGTACTTC.

The V and J genes are TRBV11-2 and TRBJ1-1; 7 bases are shared with TRBD1. The CDR3 totals 13 residues. Germline CDR1 and CDR2: SGHAT and FQNNGV. V lost 3 bases to trimming and J lost 3 bases; unmatched junction nucleotides: 1. The CDR3 nucleotides read TGTGCCAGCAGCTTCACAGGGGACACTGAAGCTTTCTTT. Its translation: CASSFTGDTEAFF. The whole variable domain, remainder taken from reference TRBV11-2 and TRBJ1-1, is EAGVAQSPRYKIIEKRQSVAFWCNPISGHATLYWYQQILGQGPKLLIQFQNNGVVDDSQLPKDRFSAERLKGVDSTLKIQPAKLEDSAVYLCASSFTGDTEAFFGQGTRLTVV.

This chain connects TRBV5-1 to TRBJ1-1, with 7 bases that match TRBD1. CDR3 size: 13 residues. Germline V CDR1 and CDR2: SGHRS, YFSETQ. V dropped 5 bases and J dropped 4; count of bases not matched to a gene: 5. The chain's CDR3 is CASRTGSGTEAFF. The CDR3 DNA sequence: TGCGCCAGCAGGACAGGGTCGGGCACTGAAGCTTTCTTT.

This chain connects TRBV13 to TRBJ2-1; 12 bases line up with TRBD2. Per the germline V gene, CDR1 is PRHDT and CDR2 is FYEKMQ (reference sequence). The CDR3 is made up of 14 amino acids. V lost 3 bases, J lost 9 bases, and 3 bases stayed unmatched. The CDR3 protein is CASSLTSGSGEQFF. CDR3 DNA: TGTGCCAGCAGCTTGACTAGCGGGAGTGGTGAGCAGTTCTTC.

The chain links TRBV28 to TRBJ2-5, with 7 bases that match TRBD1. Germline assignment: CDR1 MDHEN and CDR2 SYDVKM. After removal of 3 bases from V and 5 bases from J, the junction contained 3 bases not matched to a gene. The CDR3 sequence is 13 residues long. This CDR3 is CASSLVQGETQYF. Here the CDR3 DNA reads TGTGCCAGCAGTTTGGTACAGGGGGAGACCCAGTACTTC.

A few counts support this clone. The chain carries TRBV11-2 and TRBJ2-3; 9 nucleotides match TRBD1. The V gene end was trimmed by 6 bases and the J gene end by 1 base; junction bases not matched to a gene: 5. The V gene's germline CDR1 is SGHAT and CDR2 FQNNGV. The CDR3 has 15 amino acids. The CDR3 DNA is TGTGCCAGCAGATTCCGGGACAGGGGCACAGATACGCAGTATTTT. Translating gives CASRFRDRGTDTQYF.

This clone turned up a few times. The CDR3 reads CASSKDRAGGGYEQYF. The CDR3, as DNA: TGTGCCAGCAGCAAAGATCGAGCGGGAGGAGGCTACGAGCAGTACTTC. This chain links TRBV21-1 with TRBJ2-7; the table's D gene call, TRBD2, was not cross checked with the DNA. TRBV21-1 corresponds to a pseudogene. The CDR3 is 16 residues long.

This clone was counted between two and nine times. The V gene is TRBV29-1, the J gene TRBJ2-3; 7 bases fit TRBD2. Per the germline V gene, CDR1 is SQVTM and CDR2 is ANQGSEA. The CDR3 contains 14 residues. Losses at the gene ends were 1 base for V and 4 bases for J; bases not matched to a gene: 5. In DNA form, the CDR3 reads TGCAGCGTTGAAGGCGGACTAGGTGCAGATACGCAGTATTTT. This sequence encodes CSVEGGLGADTQYF.

The chain recombines TRBV2 with TRBJ2-7, with a possible D match to TRBD1 (6 bases). The CDR3 length is 11 residues. The V end was cut by 6 bases, the J end by 4 bases, with 7 bases between. Germline CDR1 reads SNHLY; CDR2 reads FYNNEI. The CDR3 nucleotides are TGTGCCAGCAGGCAGGGGTACGAGCAGTACTTC. This sequence encodes CASRQGYEQYF. Using reference TRBV2 and TRBJ2-7 for the parts outside the CDR3, the full variable domain is EPEVTQTPSHQVTQMGQEVILRCVPISNHLYFYWYRQILGQKVEFLVSFYNNEISEKSEIFDDQFSVERPDGSNFTLKIRSTKLEDSAMYFCASRQGYEQYFGPGTRLTVT.

This rearrangement joins TRBV5-1 to TRBJ2-7; TRBD2 agrees at 8 bases. There are 15 residues in the CDR3. The J segment lost 4 bases and the V segment lost 0 bases, leaving 6 bases of the junction unmatched. Germline CDR1 is SGHRS and CDR2 is YFSETQ. CDR3 sequence: CASSLGSGMRYEQYF. The CDR3 DNA reads TGCGCCAGCAGCTTGGGTAGCGGGATGAGATACGAGCAGTACTTC.

The chain uses TRBV10-3 and TRBJ1-5, with D tentatively TRBD1 (5 bases). V was pared by 11 bases and J by 1 base, with 12 bases between. Germline V gene lookup returns CDR1 ENHRY and CDR2 SYGVKD. CDR3 length: 13 residues. In nucleotides, the CDR3 is TGTGCCTCAGGGTTAGGGAGCAATCAGCCCCAGCATTTT. Protein product: CASGLGSNQPQHF.

The chain's CDR3 is CASSPDFDRVNQPQHF. DNA for the CDR3: TGTGCCAGCTCACCCGACTTCGACAGGGTAAATCAGCCCCAGCATTTT. This rearrangement joins TRBV18 to TRBJ1-5, with 7 positions matching TRBD1. The J segment lost 4 bases and the V segment lost 3 bases, leaving 9 bases of the junction unmatched. The CDR3 spans 16 residues. Germline lookup yields CDR1 KGHSH and CDR2 LQKENI. Complete variable domain (other parts from reference TRBV18 and TRBJ1-5): NAGVMQNPRHLVRRRGQEARLRCSPMKGHSHVYWYRQLPEEGLKFMVYLQKENIIDESGMPKERFSAEFPKEGPSILRIQQVVRGDSAAYFCASSPDFDRVNQPQHFGDGTRLSIL.

This rearrangement joins TRBV2 to TRBJ1-4; 7 bases line up with TRBD1. CDR1 is SNHLY, CDR2 FYNNEI, per germline. This CDR3 has 15 amino acids. Germline trimming cut 3 bases from V and 8 bases from J; bases unmatched to any gene: 9. The CDR3 here is CASSEDRTGYEKLFF. DNA for the CDR3: TGTGCCAGCAGTGAGGACAGGACCGGGTACGAAAAACTGTTTTTT.

This clone appeared a few times. The chain is built from TRBV7-2 and TRBJ2-7, with 9 bases lining up with TRBD2. V shed 5 bases, J shed 10 bases, and the junction held 12 bases outside the gene matches. Germline CDR1 and CDR2: SGHTA and FQGNSA. The CDR3 spans 14 residues. This CDR3 reads CASSPNRIAGEQYF. The CDR3 region has the DNA TGTGCCAGCAGCCCCAATCGCATAGCGGGAGAACAGTACTTC.

This chain links TRBV15 with TRBJ2-7; D uncertain. Trimming took off 8 bases at V and 0 bases at J, with 11 bases between the two ends. The CDR3 runs 13 residues. Per the germline V gene, CDR1 is LNHNV and CDR2 is YYDKDF (reference sequence). In nucleotides, the CDR3 is TGTGCCACCGGCATAGCTACCTCCTACGAGCAGTACTTC. Residues: CATGIATSYEQYF.

J is TRBJ1-1 and V is TRBV4-2, with TRBD1 identical over 10 bases. Germline CDR1 reads LGHNA; CDR2 reads YNFKEQ. This CDR3 region has 16 residues. The J segment lost 0 bases and the V segment lost 5 bases, leaving 6 bases of the junction unmatched. The CDR3 DNA reads as TGTGCCAGCAGCTTGGTCGGGACAGGGGTGAACACTGAAGCTTTCTTT. Translation: CASSLVGTGVNTEAFF.

The J gene is TRBJ2-2, the V gene TRBV30, with a possible D match to TRBD1 (6 bases). Germline CDR1 is GTSNPN and CDR2 is SVGIG (reference sequence). With 0 bases removed from V and 6 bases from J, the gap between germline ends came to 14 bases. The length of the CDR3 is 15 residues. This chain's CDR3 is CAWSVTPQGSGELFF. DNA for the CDR3: TGTGCCTGGAGTGTAACCCCCCAGGGGTCCGGGGAGCTGTTTTTT. The full variable domain, completed using reference TRBV30 and TRBJ2-2, is SQTIHQWPATLVQPVGSPLSLECTVEGTSNPNLYWYRQAAGRGLQLLFYSVGIGQISSEVPQNLSASRPQDRQFILSSKKLLLSDSGFYLCAWSVTPQGSGELFFGEGSRLTVL.

The V and J genes are TRBV5-8 and TRBJ1-5; D ambiguous. The germline gives CDR1 SGHTS, CDR2 YDEGEE. The CDR3 sequence is 12 residues long. Trimming stripped 2 bases from V and 9 bases from J, with 9 bases between. DNA for the CDR3: TGTGCCAGCAGCTTAATGCTCGGGCCCCAGCATTTT. The encoded protein is CASSLMLGPQHF. The full variable domain, completed using reference TRBV5-8 and TRBJ1-5, is EAGVTQSPTHLIKTRGQQATLRCSPISGHTSVYWYQQALGLGLQFLLWYDEGEERNRGNFPPRFSGRQFPNYSSELNVNALELEDSALYLCASSLMLGPQHFGDGTRLSIL.

The V gene is TRBV5-1, the J gene TRBJ2-1; 14 bases agree with TRBD2. The CDR3 sequence is 17 residues long. Germline V gene sequence: CDR1 SGHRS, CDR2 YFSETQ. With 3 bases clipped from V and 3 bases from J, the junction kept 5 bases outside the gene matches. The CDR3 bases are TGCGCCAGCAGCTCGGGACTAGCGGGAGTTCTCTACAATGAGCAGTTCTTC. It encodes CASSSGLAGVLYNEQFF. Full variable domain (outside the CDR3, taken from reference TRBV5-1 and TRBJ2-1): KAGVTQTPRYLIKTRGQQVTLSCSPISGHRSVSWYQQTPGQGLQFLFEYFSETQRNKGNFPGRFSGRQFSNSRSEMNVSTLELGDSALYLCASSSGLAGVLYNEQFFGPGTRLTVL.

This sequence joins TRBV28 and TRBJ2-5; no clear D gene. Trimming removed 2 bases from V and 3 bases from J, with 10 bases in between. Germline assignment: CDR1 MDHEN and CDR2 SYDVKM. The CDR3 has 14 amino acids. The CDR3 reads CASSLLVSEETQYF. For the CDR3, the DNA is TGTGCCAGCAGTTTACTGGTCAGCGAAGAGACCCAGTACTTC.

The chain is built from TRBV7-2 and TRBJ2-1, with 11 bases identical to TRBD2. The CDR3 is 18 amino acids. J gave up 3 bases and V 2 bases, and 9 bases lay outside the gene matches. Germline CDR1 is SGHTA and CDR2 is FQGNSA. The CDR3 loop is CASSLNELGLAVYNEQFF. CDR3 nucleotide sequence: TGTGCCAGCAGCTTAAACGAACTGGGACTAGCGGTCTACAATGAGCAGTTCTTC.

This chain links TRBV9 with TRBJ2-1, with TRBD2 identical over 7 bases. The V gene end was trimmed by 2 bases and the J gene end by 1 base; junction bases not matched to a gene: 3. This CDR3 region has 15 residues. In germline, CDR1 is SGDLS, CDR2 YYNGEE. CDR3 region: CASSVGLVSYNEQFF. CDR3 coding DNA: TGTGCCAGCAGCGTTGGACTAGTTTCCTACAATGAGCAGTTCTTC.